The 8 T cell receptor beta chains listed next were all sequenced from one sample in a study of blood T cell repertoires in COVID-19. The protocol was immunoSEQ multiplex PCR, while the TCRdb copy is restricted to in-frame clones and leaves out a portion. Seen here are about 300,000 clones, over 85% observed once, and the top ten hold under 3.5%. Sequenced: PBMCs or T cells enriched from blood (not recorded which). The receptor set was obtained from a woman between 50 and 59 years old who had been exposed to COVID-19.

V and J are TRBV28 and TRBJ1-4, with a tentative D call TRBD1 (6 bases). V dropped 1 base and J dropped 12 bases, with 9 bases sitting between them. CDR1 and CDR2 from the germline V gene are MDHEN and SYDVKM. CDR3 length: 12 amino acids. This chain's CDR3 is CASSLSHRELFF. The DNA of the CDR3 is TGTGCCAGCAGTTTATCGCACAGGGAACTGTTTTTT. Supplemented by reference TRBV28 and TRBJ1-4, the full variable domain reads DVKVTQSSRYLVKRTGEKVFLECVQDMDHENMFWYRQDPGLGLRLIYFSYDVKMKEKGDIPEGYSVSREKKERFSLILESASTNQTSMYLCASSLSHRELFFGSGTQLSVL.

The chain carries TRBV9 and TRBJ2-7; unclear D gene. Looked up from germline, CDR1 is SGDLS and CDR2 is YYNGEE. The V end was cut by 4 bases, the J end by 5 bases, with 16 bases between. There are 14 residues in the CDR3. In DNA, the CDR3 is TGTGCCAGCAGCCCCCTAGGCCAGATTGACGAGCAGTACTTC. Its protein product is CASSPLGQIDEQYF.

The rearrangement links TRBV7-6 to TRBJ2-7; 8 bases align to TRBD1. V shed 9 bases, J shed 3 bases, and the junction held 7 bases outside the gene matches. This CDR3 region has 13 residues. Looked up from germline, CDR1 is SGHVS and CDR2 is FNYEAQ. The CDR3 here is CASSGGEIYEQYF. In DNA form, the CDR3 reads TGTGCCAGTTCAGGGGGCGAGATCTACGAGCAGTACTTC.

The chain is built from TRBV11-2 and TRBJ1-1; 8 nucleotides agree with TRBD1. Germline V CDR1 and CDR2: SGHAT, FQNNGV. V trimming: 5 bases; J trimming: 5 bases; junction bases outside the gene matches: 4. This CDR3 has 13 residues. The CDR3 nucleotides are TGTGCCAGCAGCCCGGACAGGGCGACTGAAGCTTTCTTT. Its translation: CASSPDRATEAFF.

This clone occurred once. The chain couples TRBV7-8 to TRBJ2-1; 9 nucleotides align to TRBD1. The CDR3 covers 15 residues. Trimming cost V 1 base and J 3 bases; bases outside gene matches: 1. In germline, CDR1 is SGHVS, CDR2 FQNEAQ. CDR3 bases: TGTGCCAGCAGCTTAGAGGGACAGGGCTACAATGAGCAGTTCTTC. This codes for CASSLEGQGYNEQFF.

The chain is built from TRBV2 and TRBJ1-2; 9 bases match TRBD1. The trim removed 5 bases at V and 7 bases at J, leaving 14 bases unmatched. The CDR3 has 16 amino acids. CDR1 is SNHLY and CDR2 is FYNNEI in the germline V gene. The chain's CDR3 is CASSTLLSQGARGYTF. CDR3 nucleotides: TGTGCCAGCAGTACTCTTCTATCACAGGGGGCGCGTGGCTACACCTTC. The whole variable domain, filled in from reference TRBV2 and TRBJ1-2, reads EPEVTQTPSHQVTQMGQEVILRCVPISNHLYFYWYRQILGQKVEFLVSFYNNEISEKSEIFDDQFSVERPDGSNFTLKIRSTKLEDSAMYFCASSTLLSQGARGYTFGSGTRLTVV.

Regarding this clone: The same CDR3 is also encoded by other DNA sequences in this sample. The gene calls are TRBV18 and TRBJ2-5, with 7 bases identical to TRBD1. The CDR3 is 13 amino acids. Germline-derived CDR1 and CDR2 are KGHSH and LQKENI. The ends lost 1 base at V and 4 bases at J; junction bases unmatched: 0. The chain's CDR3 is CASSPRQGETQYF. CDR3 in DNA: TGTGCCAGCTCACCACGACAGGGAGAGACCCAGTACTTC.

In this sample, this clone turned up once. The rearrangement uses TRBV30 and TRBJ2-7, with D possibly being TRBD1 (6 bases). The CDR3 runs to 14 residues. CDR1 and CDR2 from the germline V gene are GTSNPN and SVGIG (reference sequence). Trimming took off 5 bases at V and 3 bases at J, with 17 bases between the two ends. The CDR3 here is CAWGRRGQYYEQYF. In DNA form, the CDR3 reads TGTGCCTGGGGGCGTCGAGGACAGTACTACGAGCAGTACTTC.